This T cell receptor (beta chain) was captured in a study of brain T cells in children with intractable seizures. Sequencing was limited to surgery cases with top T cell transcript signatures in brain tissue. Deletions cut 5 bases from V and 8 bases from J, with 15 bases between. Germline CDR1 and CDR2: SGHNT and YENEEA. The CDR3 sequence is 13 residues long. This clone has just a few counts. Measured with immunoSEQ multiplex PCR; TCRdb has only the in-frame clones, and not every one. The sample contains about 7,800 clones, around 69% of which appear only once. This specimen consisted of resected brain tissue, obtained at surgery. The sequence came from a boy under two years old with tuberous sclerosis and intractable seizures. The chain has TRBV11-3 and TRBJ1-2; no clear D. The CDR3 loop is CASSRLEGRGYTF. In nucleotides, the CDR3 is TGTGCCAGCAGCCGGTTAGAGGGAAGGGGCTACACCTTC.